A single sample is the source of the 25 T cell receptor beta chains below, sequenced in a study of blood T cell repertoires in COVID-19. The repertoire was sequenced with immunoSEQ multiplex PCR; TCRdb's copy has only in-frame clones and lacks some. The table shows 130,000 to 150,000 clones, with more than 75% occurring only once. The sample was peripheral blood. The receptors were sampled from a man aged 60-69 years with acute or convalescent COVID-19.

This clone was observed many times. The chain combines TRBV7-9 with TRBJ2-1; TRBD2 aligns across 11 bases. V shed 5 bases and J 8 bases; nucleotides not matched to a gene: 5. The V gene's germline CDR1 is SEHNR and CDR2 FQNEAQ (reference sequence). There are 14 residues in the CDR3. The CDR3 sequence is CASSLSGRAYEQFF. As DNA, the CDR3 is TGTGCCAGCAGCCTTAGCGGGAGGGCGTATGAGCAGTTCTTC.

The chain joins TRBV28 to TRBJ1-2; tentatively, D is TRBD1 (6 bases). Germline V gene sequence: CDR1 MDHEN, CDR2 SYDVKM. The CDR3 totals 15 residues. V lost 6 bases to trimming and J lost 2 bases, with 16 bases between them. The CDR3 DNA reads TGTGCCAGCAGACCTCGGACAGCAGGGAACTATGGCTACACCTTC. This sequence encodes CASRPRTAGNYGYTF.

The chain couples TRBV30 to TRBJ1-2, with 9 bases fitting TRBD1. Germline trimming cut 3 bases from V and 8 bases from J; bases unmatched to any gene: 10. The CDR3 has 14 amino acids. CDR1 is GTSNPN, CDR2 SVGIG, per germline (reference sequence). The CDR3: CAWRGPGQGSGYTF. The CDR3 DNA is TGTGCCTGGAGGGGCCCGGGACAGGGCAGCGGCTACACCTTC.

The chain recombines TRBV14 with TRBJ2-3; 9 bases are a match to TRBD1. V lost 0 bases, J lost 6 bases, and 7 bases stayed unmatched. CDR1 is SGHDN and CDR2 is FVKESK in the germline V gene. The CDR3 totals 16 residues. CDR3 region: CASSQDQGQGQDTQYF. The CDR3 bases are TGTGCCAGCAGCCAAGATCAGGGACAGGGCCAGGATACGCAGTATTTT.

V gene TRBV6-1 combines with J gene TRBJ1-5, with a tentative D call TRBD1 (5 bases). Germline loops: CDR1 MNHNS, CDR2 SASEGT. This CDR3 region has 18 residues. V was shortened by 0 bases and J by 6 bases, with 21 bases between the two germline ends. In DNA, the CDR3 is TGTGCCAGCAGTGAAGCTTGGGGTGGTCCAGGGAGGGTTCAGCCCCAGCATTTT. Translation gives CASSEAWGGPGRVQPQHF.

This chain connects TRBV28 to TRBJ2-3, with 9 nucleotides matching TRBD1. The germline V gene has CDR1 MDHEN and CDR2 SYDVKM. The trim removed 6 bases at V and 2 bases at J, leaving 6 bases unmatched. This CDR3 is 15 amino acids long. The DNA of the CDR3 is TGTGCCAGCAGGTGGGACAGGGAACACACAGATACGCAGTATTTT. Translated, it gives CASRWDREHTDTQYF.

The V call is TRBV27, the J call TRBJ2-1; TRBD2 aligns across 12 bases. Germline V CDR1 and CDR2: MNHEY, SMNVEV (reference sequence). V was pared by 4 bases and J by 7 bases, with 8 bases of the junction left unmatched. CDR3 length: 16 residues. The CDR3 loop reads CASSSPTSGSRNEQFF. CDR3 sequence (DNA): TGTGCCAGCAGTTCCCCGACTAGCGGGAGTAGGAATGAGCAGTTCTTC.

V gene TRBV9 combines with J gene TRBJ2-2, with TRBD1 identical over 10 bases. Germline-derived CDR1 and CDR2 are SGDLS and YYNGEE. The CDR3 covers 18 residues. The V segment lost 4 bases and the J segment 4 bases; nucleotides outside the gene matches: 13. The CDR3 here is CASSLHDRGPGSTGELFF. The CDR3, as DNA: TGTGCCAGCAGCCTCCACGACAGGGGGCCCGGTAGCACCGGGGAGCTGTTTTTT.

This clone occurred a few times. The V gene is TRBV27, the J gene TRBJ1-5; 7 nucleotides match TRBD1. CDR3 length: 14 amino acids. Germline CDR1 and CDR2: MNHEY and SMNVEV (reference sequence). Trimming removed 4 bases from V and 7 bases from J; junction bases left unmatched: 7. The CDR3 is CASSSRQGRQPQHF. CDR3 in DNA: TGTGCCAGCAGTTCTCGACAGGGACGCCAGCCCCAGCATTTT.

The V gene is TRBV29-1, the J gene TRBJ2-1, with D possibly TRBD2 on 6 matching bases. The CDR3 is 10 residues long. Germline V gene lookup returns CDR1 SQVTM and CDR2 ANQGSEA. V lost 5 bases, J lost 10 bases, and 9 bases lay in between. The CDR3 bases are TGCAGCGTTAGCGGGCGCGAGCAGTTCTTC. It yields the protein CSVSGREQFF.

The chain recombines TRBV11-2 with TRBJ1-2; 10 bases align to TRBD1. Germline loops: CDR1 SGHAT, CDR2 FQNNGV. Losses at the gene ends were 5 bases for V and 8 bases for J; bases not matched to a gene: 11. The CDR3 extends over 15 amino acids. CDR3 in amino acids: CASSPTRQGAFGYTF. The CDR3 region has the DNA TGTGCCAGCAGCCCGACCCGACAGGGGGCATTCGGCTACACCTTC.

The chain links TRBV27 to TRBJ2-1; 12 bases agree with TRBD2. J lost 9 bases, V lost 2 bases, and 2 bases had no gene match. CDR1 and CDR2 (germline): MNHEY, SMNVEV (reference sequence). The CDR3 loop spans 14 amino acids. The CDR3, as DNA: TGTGCCAGCAGTTTAAGACTAGCGGGAGTTGAGCAGTTCTTC. Translation: CASSLRLAGVEQFF.

This clone was counted between two and nine times. The V and J genes are TRBV16 and TRBJ1-1; D gene ambiguous. The CDR3 loop spans 13 amino acids. The germline CDR1 and CDR2 sequences are KGHSY and FQNENV. V shed 5 bases and J shed 5 bases, with 12 bases lying between them. As DNA, the CDR3 is TGTGCCAGCAGCACGAGAGGAAAGACTGAAGCTTTCTTT. Its translation: CASSTRGKTEAFF. The variable domain in full, completed from reference TRBV16 and TRBJ1-1, reads GEEVAQTPKHLVRGEGQKAKLYCAPIKGHSYVFWYQQVLKNEFKFLISFQNENVFDETGMPKERFSAKCLPNSPCSLEIQATKLEDSAVYFCASSTRGKTEAFFGQGTRLTVV.

The rearrangement joins TRBV21-1 to TRBJ1-6. TRBV21-1 is a documented pseudogene. CDR3 length equals 18 residues. The CDR3 bases are TGTGCCAGCAGCATATTGATAGCTACCATACACCATAATTCACCCCTCCACTTT. Its protein is CASSILIATIHHNSPLHF.

This clone appeared once. This chain uses TRBV7-9 with TRBJ1-1, with D unresolved. Per germline, CDR1 SEHNR and CDR2 FQNEAQ (reference sequence). The germline V and J ends were trimmed by 5 bases and 1 base, with 11 bases remaining between them. The CDR3 has 14 residues. The CDR3 here is CASSPPIPNTEAFF. The CDR3 region has the DNA TGTGCCAGCAGCCCCCCCATTCCGAACACTGAAGCTTTCTTT.

This clone was observed a few times. The rearrangement uses TRBV5-1 and TRBJ1-2, with D possibly TRBD1 on 6 matching bases. In germline, CDR1 is SGHRS, CDR2 YFSETQ. Trimming left V 0 bases short and J 4 bases short, with 10 bases between. The CDR3 has 14 amino acids. CDR3 protein: CASSLGQDIYGYTF. DNA for the CDR3: TGCGCCAGCAGCTTGGGACAGGACATCTATGGCTACACCTTC.

V gene TRBV6-5 combines with J gene TRBJ2-7; TRBD1 matches at 7 bases. CDR3 size: 14 residues. Looked up from germline, CDR1 is MNHEY and CDR2 is SVGAGI. Trimming at V came to 2 bases and at J to 4 bases, leaving 5 bases not matched to a gene. CDR3 DNA: TGTGCCAGCAGTTACCGAGGGGGCAAGTACGAGCAGTACTTC. As protein: CASSYRGGKYEQYF.

The chain uses TRBV27 and TRBJ2-3; D unresolved. The CDR3 contains 13 residues. Germline CDR1 is MNHEY and CDR2 is SMNVEV (reference sequence). Trimming shortened V by 4 bases and J by 2 bases, and 7 bases separated the two germline ends. For the CDR3, the DNA is TGTGCCAGCAGTTCAATCAACACAGATACGCAGTATTTT. Translating gives CASSSINTDTQYF.

V and J are TRBV4-1 and TRBJ2-3, with 11 bases lining up with TRBD2. CDR3 length equals 16 residues. The germline CDR1 and CDR2 sequences are MGHRA and YSYEKL. Unmatched junction bases numbered 5, after V lost 4 bases and J lost 2 bases. The CDR3 nucleotides read TGCGCCAGCAGCCCGGGGACTAGCGGACACACAGATACGCAGTATTTT. Its translation is CASSPGTSGHTDTQYF.

This clone was found once. The chain links TRBV6-5 to TRBJ2-2; weak D call: TRBD1 (6 bases). Germline V gives CDR1 MNHEY, CDR2 SVGAGI. V was clipped by 6 bases and J by 3 bases, with 11 bases between them. The CDR3 covers 14 residues. The CDR3: CASRGRGDTGELFF. CDR3 sequence (DNA): TGTGCCAGCAGGGGCAGGGGTGACACCGGGGAGCTGTTTTTT.

The chain has TRBV28 and TRBJ1-2; tentatively, D is TRBD1 (6 bases). The CDR3 contains 13 residues. The germline V gene has CDR1 MDHEN and CDR2 SYDVKM. V lost 6 bases and J 4 bases, leaving 12 bases between the germline ends. The CDR3 loop reads CASRPTGFYGYTF. CDR3 coding DNA: TGTGCCAGCAGACCCACAGGGTTCTATGGCTACACCTTC.

The rearrangement joins TRBV10-1 to TRBJ1-6; D unresolved. The germline gives CDR1 WNHNN, CDR2 SYGVQD (reference sequence). This CDR3 has 12 amino acids. V lost 4 bases and J 7 bases, leaving 5 bases between the germline ends. CDR3 in amino acids: CASSGGNSPLHF. CDR3 sequence (DNA): TGCGCCAGCAGTGGAGGGAATTCACCCCTCCACTTT.

The chain links TRBV5-1 to TRBJ2-7; possible D gene TRBD1, 5 bases. Per the germline V gene, CDR1 is SGHRS and CDR2 is YFSETQ. The V and J ends lost 0 bases and 2 bases respectively, with 9 bases between them. The CDR3 is 14 amino acids. CDR3 DNA: TGCGCCAGCAGCTTGGGGACATCAGCCTACGAGCAGTACTTC. It codes for CASSLGTSAYEQYF.

The rearrangement uses TRBV5-6 and TRBJ2-2, with TRBD2 matching 7 bases. The CDR3 is 14 residues long. Per germline, CDR1 SGHDT and CDR2 YYEEEE. The V gene end was trimmed by 4 bases and the J gene end by 4 bases; junction bases not matched to a gene: 4. CDR3 loop: CASSLPGGTGELFF. The CDR3 DNA reads as TGTGCCAGCAGCCTCCCGGGGGGCACCGGGGAGCTGTTTTTT. The full variable domain, rest sourced from reference TRBV5-6 and TRBJ2-2, is DAGVTQSPTHLIKTRGQQVTLRCSPKSGHDTVSWYQQALGQGPQFIFQYYEEEERQRGNFPDRFSGHQFPNYSSELNVNALLLGDSALYLCASSLPGGTGELFFGEGSRLTVL.

The chain links TRBV11-2 to TRBJ2-1, with a weak D call TRBD2 (5 bases). Trimming removed 5 bases at V and 8 bases at J, with 10 bases between. From germline, CDR1 is SGHAT and CDR2 FQNNGV. CDR3 size: 12 residues. The CDR3 sequence is CASSPGVHEQFF. The CDR3 DNA reads as TGTGCCAGCAGCCCCGGGGTCCATGAGCAGTTCTTC.